Below are 13 T cell receptor beta chains sequenced from a single sample in a study of blood T cell repertoires in COVID-19 (dated by TCRdb to between 2020 and 2021). The library was prepared using the immunoSEQ multiplex PCR assay. In its TCRdb copy, this immuneACCESS table keeps in-frame sequences only and misses some clones. Where compared with another copy, unresolved V genes explain less than half of these, and the others have no known cause. Within this sample are 90,000 to 120,000 clones, with about 91% of them counted one time only. The ten largest clones represent around 7% of the sample. The sequenced sample consisted of peripheral blood. The receptors stem from a middle-aged man with active or convalescent COVID-19.

The chain joins TRBV19 to TRBJ2-3; perhaps TRBD2 as D (6 bases). The CDR3 has 15 amino acids. V was shortened by 9 bases and J by 4 bases, with 20 bases between the two germline ends. The V gene's germline CDR1 is LNHDA and CDR2 SQIVND (reference sequence). CDR3 amino acids: CASSGLAGPADTQYF. The CDR3 coding sequence is TGTGCCAGCAGTGGGCTGGCGGGACCGGCAGATACGCAGTATTTT.

The chain carries TRBV7-8 and TRBJ1-1, with 10 nucleotides matching TRBD1. Per the germline V gene, CDR1 is SGHVS and CDR2 is FQNEAQ. The CDR3 covers 17 residues. V was clipped by 5 bases and J by 2 bases; unmatched bases: 11. The CDR3 here is CASSPRGQGLINTEAFF. The CDR3 DNA sequence: TGTGCCAGCAGCCCCCGGGGACAGGGGTTAATAAACACTGAAGCTTTCTTT.

The V and J genes are TRBV28 and TRBJ1-1, with D perhaps matching TRBD1 (6 bases). Trimming shortened V by 7 bases and J by 5 bases, and 17 bases separated the two germline ends. Germline V gene lookup returns CDR1 MDHEN and CDR2 SYDVKM. This CDR3 region has 14 residues. CDR3 loop: CASKGGAGGTEAFF. The CDR3 coding sequence is TGTGCCAGCAAAGGGGGTGCGGGGGGAACTGAAGCTTTCTTT.

The genes are TRBV4-3 and TRBJ2-5, with 9 bases lining up with TRBD2. From germline, CDR1 is LGHNA and CDR2 YSLEER. This CDR3 has 15 residues. The V segment lost 0 bases and the J segment 7 bases; nucleotides outside the gene matches: 6. The CDR3 is CASSQDRGLAGTQYF. DNA for the CDR3: TGCGCCAGCAGCCAAGATAGGGGACTAGCTGGGACCCAGTACTTC.

V is TRBV27 and J is TRBJ2-1; 9 bases line up with TRBD1. The CDR3 totals 13 residues. J gave up 7 bases and V 3 bases, and 1 base lay outside the gene matches. Germline lookup yields CDR1 MNHEY and CDR2 SMNVEV (reference sequence). The CDR3 DNA reads TGTGCCAGCAGTTTGGACAGGGGTAATGAGCAGTTCTTC. This sequence encodes CASSLDRGNEQFF.

This clone has just a few counts. The chain employs TRBV29-1 and TRBJ1-1; the D is unclear. Germline V CDR1 and CDR2: SQVTM, ANQGSEA. The CDR3 covers 13 residues. V was shortened by 3 bases and J by 0 bases, with 8 bases between the two germline ends. CDR3 in amino acids: CSVERRMNTEAFF. CDR3 in DNA: TGCAGCGTTGAGAGGCGGATGAACACTGAAGCTTTCTTT.

V usage is TRBV21-1 and J usage is TRBJ1-3; whether TRBD1, the table's D call, matches the DNA was not checked. TRBV21-1 corresponds to a pseudogene. The CDR3 runs to 18 residues. CDR3 amino acids: CASSIRGPGQGSGNTIYF. The CDR3 bases are TGTGCCAGCAGCATAAGAGGGCCTGGACAGGGCTCAGGAAACACCATATATTTT.

The genes are TRBV3-1 (or the pseudogene TRBV3-2) and TRBJ2-2, with TRBD2 matching 10 bases. CDR1 is LGHDT, CDR2 YNNKEL, per germline (reference sequence). CDR3 size: 14 residues. Trimming took 2 bases from V and 8 from J; bases not matched to a gene: 2. The CDR3 sequence is CASSQMTSGGELFF. The CDR3 DNA sequence: TGTGCCAGCAGCCAAATGACTAGCGGGGGGGAGCTGTTTTTT.

The chain has TRBV7-2 and TRBJ1-5; D remains unclear. CDR1 is SGHTA and CDR2 is FQGNSA in the germline V gene. V was pared by 5 bases and J by 0 bases, with 14 bases between. CDR3 size: 16 residues. The CDR3 loop reads CASSQSHLNSNQPQHF. The CDR3 DNA follows: TGTGCCAGCAGCCAAAGCCACTTAAATAGCAATCAGCCCCAGCATTTT.

The chain joins TRBV15 to TRBJ1-4; unclear D gene. The length of the CDR3 is 15 residues. Germline V gives CDR1 LNHNV, CDR2 YYDKDF (reference sequence). V was cut by 0 bases and J by 4 bases, with 9 bases left in between. CDR3: CATSRDAASNEKLFF. The CDR3 region has the DNA TGTGCCACCAGCAGAGATGCGGCAAGTAATGAAAAACTGTTTTTT.

The CDR3 DNA is TGTGCCAGTAGTAGGCTGAGGAGCTCCTACGAGCAGTACTTC. Translation: CASSRLRSSYEQYF. The V and J genes are TRBV19 and TRBJ2-7; D gene uncertain. Trimming removed 4 bases at V and 0 bases at J, with 10 bases between. The CDR3 covers 14 residues. Germline V gene sequence: CDR1 LNHDA, CDR2 SQIVND (reference sequence).

V gene TRBV6-5 combines with J gene TRBJ2-7; a possible D gene is TRBD1 (6 bases). V lost 4 bases and J lost 5, with 15 bases in between. This CDR3 contains 14 residues. Looked up from germline, CDR1 is MNHEY and CDR2 is SVGAGI. The DNA of the CDR3 is TGTGCCAGCAGTTTAGGGGGTTTTTTCAACGAGCAGTACTTC. It specifies CASSLGGFFNEQYF.

V and J are TRBV2 and TRBJ1-1; D might be TRBD1 (5 bases). V was pared by 6 bases and J by 6 bases, with 17 bases between. The CDR3 totals 14 residues. The V gene's germline CDR1 is SNHLY and CDR2 FYNNEI. CDR3 loop: CASRRDRRGSEAFF. The CDR3 DNA is TGTGCCAGCAGAAGAGACAGAAGGGGCTCTGAAGCTTTCTTT.